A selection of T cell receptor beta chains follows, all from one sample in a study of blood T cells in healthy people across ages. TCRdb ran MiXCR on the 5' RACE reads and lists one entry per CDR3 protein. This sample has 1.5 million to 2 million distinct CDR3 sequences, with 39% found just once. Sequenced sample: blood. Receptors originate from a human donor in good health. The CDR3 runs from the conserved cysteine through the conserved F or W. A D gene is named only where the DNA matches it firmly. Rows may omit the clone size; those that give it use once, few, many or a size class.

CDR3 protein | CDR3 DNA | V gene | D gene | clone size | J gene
CSVQPGTTEAFF | TGCAGCGTTCAGCCAGGGACCACTGAAGCTTTCTTT | TRBV29-1 | . | . | TRBJ1-1
CASSLTARGARSPLHF | TGTGCCAGCAGCTTAACCGCCCGGGGGGCGAGGTCACCCCTCCACTTT | TRBV7-9 | . | . | TRBJ1-6
CSIAGGVPDTQYF | TGCAGTATAGCGGGGGGGGTCCCAGATACGCAGTATTTT | TRBV20-1 | TRBD2 | few | TRBJ2-3
CASSSMVGLRGEQFF | TGTGCCAGCAGTTCGATGGTGGGGCTCCGGGGTGAGCAGTTCTTC | TRBV28 | . | few | TRBJ2-1
CASSVVRGGANEQFF | TGTGCCAGCAGCGTAGTCCGCGGGGGGGCCAATGAGCAGTTCTTC | TRBV9 | TRBD2 | . | TRBJ2-1
CATSRESEGSGGYTF | TGTGCCACCAGCAGAGAGTCGGAGGGGTCCGGAGGCTACACCTTC | TRBV15 | . | few | TRBJ1-2
CASSPRTGGGYTF | TGTGCCAGCAGCCCGCGGACAGGGGGTGGCTACACCTTC | TRBV9 | TRBD1 | few | TRBJ1-2
CASRISGVSSGANVLTF | TGTGCCAGCAGAATTAGCGGAGTCTCCTCTGGGGCCAACGTCCTGACTTTC | TRBV6-2/TRBV6-3 | . | . | TRBJ2-6
CASRLDPSLNTIYF | TGTGCCAGCAGACTCGACCCATCCTTGAACACCATATATTTT | TRBV6-5 | . | once | TRBJ1-3
CSVTEQPSTDTQYF | TGCAGCGTGACGGAACAGCCGAGCACAGATACGCAGTATTTT | TRBV29-1 | . | . | TRBJ2-3
CASSHSPGTVSYEQYF | TGTGCCAGCAGCCACAGTCCCGGGACAGTGTCCTACGAGCAGTACTTC | TRBV7-8 | TRBD1 | few | TRBJ2-7
CSVATDQETQYF | TGCAGCGTTGCTACGGACCAAGAGACCCAGTACTTC | TRBV29-1 | . | . | TRBJ2-5
CASTFDGNYGYTF | TGTGCCAGCACTTTCGACGGAAACTATGGCTACACCTTC | TRBV2 | . | few | TRBJ1-2
CASSRRGLGGELFF | TGTGCCAGCAGCCGACGGGGGCTCGGCGGGGAGCTGTTTTTT | TRBV7-2 | . | few | TRBJ2-2
CASSTSETQYF | TGTGCCAGCAGCACTTCGGAGACCCAGTACTTC | TRBV7-9 | . | . | TRBJ2-5
CASSQDRDVSYEQYF | TGCGCCAGCAGCCAAGATAGAGACGTCTCCTACGAGCAGTACTTC | TRBV4-3 | . | . | TRBJ2-7
CASSVKLAGGYTDTQYF | TGTGCCAGCAGCGTAAAGCTAGCGGGGGGGTACACAGATACGCAGTATTTT | TRBV9 | TRBD2 | few | TRBJ2-3
CASSLQGYSHEQYF | TGTGCCAGCAGTTTACAGGGGTACAGCCACGAGCAGTACTTC | TRBV12-3/TRBV12-4 | . | . | TRBJ2-7
CASSLEGVSILINNEQFF | TGTGCCAGCAGTTTGGAAGGGGTTTCAATATTGATAAACAATGAGCAGTTCTTC | TRBV27 | . | . | TRBJ2-1
CSALGHNQETQYF | TGCAGTGCTTTGGGACACAACCAAGAGACCCAGTACTTC | TRBV20-1 | . | . | TRBJ2-5
CASSQGRLARRETQYF | TGTGCCAGCAGCCAAGGAAGGCTAGCGAGGAGGGAGACCCAGTACTTC | TRBV3-1 | . | . | TRBJ2-5
CASSHDRRGNQPQHF | TGTGCCAGCAGTCACGACAGGCGCGGCAATCAGCCCCAGCATTTT | TRBV6-6 | . | . | TRBJ1-5
CASSAGEVKTQYF | TGTGCCAGCAGTGCTGGGGAGGTTAAGACCCAGTACTTC | TRBV2 | . | . | TRBJ2-5
CASSPPWEGYEQYF | TGTGCCAGCAGTCCACCCTGGGAGGGTTACGAGCAGTACTTC | TRBV28 | TRBD2 | few | TRBJ2-7
CSVSSSTDTQYF | TGCAGCGTGAGCTCAAGCACAGATACGCAGTATTTT | TRBV29-1 | . | many | TRBJ2-3
CSVSGAQDGEAFF | TGCAGCGTGAGCGGGGCTCAGGACGGTGAAGCTTTCTTT | TRBV29-1 | . | few | TRBJ1-1
CASSLARLAGGVGYEQYF | TGTGCCAGCAGCTTAGCCCGACTAGCGGGGGGCGTTGGCTACGAGCAGTACTTC | TRBV7-8 | TRBD2 | few | TRBJ2-7
CASSVTLGGANNEQFF | TGTGCCAGCAGCGTAACCCTCGGGGGGGCTAACAATGAGCAGTTCTTC | TRBV7-3 | TRBD2 | few | TRBJ2-1
CASTSAEVSYEQYF | TGTGCCAGCACCTCAGCGGAGGTCAGCTACGAGCAGTACTTC | TRBV11-2 | . | . | TRBJ2-7
CASSQLTKGKQFF | TGCGCCAGCAGCCAGCTGACCAAGGGAAAGCAGTTCTTC | TRBV4-3 | . | once | TRBJ2-1
CASSQGDFGNQPQHF | TGTGCCAGCAGCCAAGGGGACTTTGGAAATCAGCCCCAGCATTTT | TRBV3-1 | . | few | TRBJ1-5
CASSQRSGALNEQFF | TGCGCCAGCAGCCAACGTAGCGGGGCGCTCAATGAGCAGTTCTTC | TRBV4-1 | TRBD2 | once | TRBJ2-1